This T cell receptor (beta chain) was observed in a study of cytomegalovirus exposure and HLA in healthy donors (dated by TCRdb to the late 2010s). In terms of the full investigation: According to an earlier analysis of several hundred of the donors, 150 million to 200 million T cells yielded 95 million to 140 million unique TCR beta sequences and roughly 280 Gb of sequence data. An early release that covered some 630 HLA-typed donors contained approximately 290 gigabases of sequencing data and 70 million to 100 million unique TCR sequences. Of the approximately 400 genotyped donors, approximately 82% fell in the genetic ancestry cluster associated with self-reported Caucasian donors. The study aimed to test whether signatures of past pathogen exposure could be identified by cataloging public T cell receptors. The study used immunosequencing to profile the T cell repertoires of more than 650 subjects and linked those repertoires to cytomegalovirus serostatus. In addition to the first cohort of around 670 subjects, a separate validation cohort of 120 different subjects was used. To predict cytomegalovirus infection status, the study brought together high-throughput TCR immunosequencing, statistical association of individual TCRs with disease status, and machine learning. In a later analysis, previously published TCR beta repertoires from 600 to 850 donors were re-analyzed and high-resolution HLA genotyping was added so that TCR occurrence patterns could be studied. Rather than drawing on any new phenotypic data, the later analysis identified candidate immune exposures from TCR beta sequences and the way those sequences occurred across donors. In an earlier analysis of a few hundred of the donors, high-throughput TCR beta sequencing was used to judge whether each TCR beta V gene segment behaved as functional or pseudogenic. Alongside the repertoire data, information on donor age, sex, ethnicity and CMV serostatus was compiled. A later genetic analysis took genome-wide SNP genotypes for 398 of the 666 donors and used that subset as a discovery cohort. All discovery cohort repertoires had been generated using a single sequencing platform. HLA typing covered class I and class II loci at four-digit resolution. Typing coverage differed by locus: A, B, C, DRB1 and DQB1 were typed in roughly 629-630 donors, DQA1 in 500 to 550, DPA1 in 600 to 610, and DPB1 in 472. Because of strong linkage in the cohort, 5 or 6 DR-DQ haplotypes were treated as single units for association and clustering. Across 300 to 500 genotyped donors of the cohort, an average of approximately 200,000 unique TCR beta nucleotide sequences per donor were sequenced, and around 19% of those sequences were non-productive.

In regard to this clone: It lacks a known antigen. Per-base quality was not reported, and no clone a single base away is much larger than it.

The CDR3 starts with the cysteine, ends with the phenylalanine, and has 16 residues. Only the CDR3 DNA stays, 48 bases, in frame from base 1. CDR1 is given as SGHTA and CDR2 as FQGTGA, both from the germline V gene. From V the trimming removes 1 base and from J it removes 4 bases, while the gene matches leave 6 bases of the junction unaccounted for. The library was made by the immunoSEQ multiplex PCR assay. A mixture of 60 forward primers for TCR Vbeta segments and 13 reverse primers for TCR Jbeta segments was used in the multiplex PCR. The CDR3 region of rearranged TCR beta genes was amplified from genomic DNA by a multiplex PCR assay. On the Illumina HiSeq System, the amplified TCR beta libraries were sequenced as 87-base-pair reads. The original methods were these. In a later analysis, some 80 million unique TCR beta chains were counted across the approximately 670 repertoires, and approximately 9.9 million of these chains were shared by at least two donors. A nearest-neighbor algorithm error-corrected the raw reads and collapsed the reads into unique sequences, merging closely related sequences to remove PCR and sequencing errors. To assign V, D and J gene segments, CDR3 sequences were aligned to IMGT reference sequences. For a sequence to be retained, at least a six-nucleotide match to both a V gene segment and a J gene segment was required. A rearrangement counted as productive if the CDR3 had no stop codons and remained in frame with V and J, and every other rearrangement counted as non-productive. Following IMGT convention, CDR3 was defined as the stretch from the second conserved V-encoded cysteine to the conserved J-encoded phenylalanine. Sequences without an unambiguous match to a single V gene segment were excluded from the earlier analysis of about 600 of the donors. An earlier analysis of a few hundred of the donors called V segments functional above 56.7% productive rearrangements and segregating when the between-donor standard deviation exceeded 5%. A statistical classification framework was built for diagnosing cytomegalovirus status from the catalog of TCR beta chain sequences. A later analysis assigned V and J genes by comparing TCR nucleotide sequences with IMGT/GENE-DB human TR gene sequences. The TCRdist pipeline was used in a later analysis to assign CDR3 sequences and most-parsimonious VDJ recombination scenarios. A later analysis defined each TCR beta chain by its CDR3 amino acid sequence plus V-gene family, and excluded reads lacking a unique V-gene family. In a later analysis, fewer than 650 highly shared, low-generation-probability nucleotide sequences were removed to address suspected cross-contamination and a sequencing artifact. In a later analysis, a clonal expansion index for each public chain was calculated from normalized within-repertoire ranks of inferred template counts. In a later analysis, generation probabilities were computed using a VDJ recombination model fitted to out-of-frame rearrangements, and the results were checked against IGoR. A later analysis scored TCR-TCR, TCR-HLA and TCR-CMV co-occurrence with hypergeometric tests, applying a repertoire-size bias correction to TCR pairs. To estimate false discovery rates, a later analysis permuted the HLA or CMV assignments 20 times. A later analysis grouped co-occurring TCRs with DBSCAN, adding TCRdist sequence similarity when clustering within HLA-allele-positive subsets. Repertoires with fewer than 30,000 or more than 120,000 public chains were left out of co-occurrence clustering, as were a handful of repertoires with anomalous nucleotide sharing. Held by TCRdb, this immuneACCESS table contains in-frame sequences only and omits some clones. Under half of the omission traces to an unresolved V gene where checked; the cause of the rest is unknown. That table gives V, J and clone size, and the DNA gave D and trimming. The sample profile shows around 130,000 clones; about 66% of them were found once. The ten largest make up 1.8% of the sample.

The cohort consisted of approximately 690 healthy bone marrow donors. At the time of sampling, all cohort members were nominally healthy, though unrecorded immune exposures were likely present. The donor was CMV seronegative and was included in the group of a few hundred seronegative cohort members. A peripheral blood sample was provided by each donor, and peripheral blood mononuclear cells were used for TCR beta sequencing. The Qiagen DNeasy Blood Extraction Kit was used to extract genomic DNA from the blood cell samples. Overall study results and their limits: An association between a missense DCLRE1C variant and V-gene and J-gene trimming of TCR beta chains was found in a later genetic analysis and replicated in an independent cohort. Roughly uniform sequencing depth across donors was assumed in presence/absence analyses, although this assumption may not hold. CMV serostatus was the only immune exposure information available for the cohort. A further reported finding was that TCR beta sequences accurately predicted the HLA-A and HLA-B alleles for most subjects in the first cohort. The classifier was reported to diagnose cytomegalovirus status with high specificity and sensitivity in both the original and validation cohorts. Several of the top co-occurrence clusters appeared to be linked to parvovirus B19, influenza, CMV and Epstein-Barr virus, according to a later analysis. It was suggested by the authors that the approach could potentially be generalized to other disease states and immunological phenotypes. In vitro tests confirmed that a few of the cytomegalovirus-associated TCR beta chains recognize cytomegalovirus antigens. Because HLA typing was missing for some donors at each locus, association tests included only the typed subset. When HLA alleles, especially DR and DQ, strongly co-occurred, attributing TCR associations to individual alleles was difficult. Linkage disequilibrium might explain the correlated functional status among segregating V segments, but an unknown experimental factor could not be ruled out. A later analysis found that HLA-associated TCR beta chains were more clonally expanded and had lower generation probabilities than equally common non-associated chains. In the study, about 150 TCR beta chains were listed as associated with cytomegalovirus. The cohort was sequenced for TCR beta chains only, and without alpha or paired-chain data the features that could be detected were limited. Some IMGT-functional V segments, including TRBV6-2 and TRBV6-3, could not be told apart with the 87-base-pair reads, so those segments were excluded. Because counts were too low, 15 to 20 rarely observed V segments, including chromosome 9 orphons, were excluded from the earlier analysis of 587 of the donors. In a later genetic analysis, fewer N-insertions in productive TCRs were reported among donors in an Asian-associated ancestry cluster than the 666-donor mean. Most TCR sequences were seen in very few donors, while some public TCRs were found in many individuals. A later analysis found that TCR association rates varied across HLA loci, with DRB1 alleles showing the most associated TCRs and HLA-C alleles the fewest. Specific HLA alleles were associated with more than 15,000 TCR beta sequences at a false discovery rate of 0.05 in a later analysis. A group of highly shared sequence variants was considered likely to be a technical artifact of the sequencing pipeline. A later analysis found that most CMV-associated TCR beta chains appeared HLA-restricted, with HLA associations seemingly driven largely by CMV exposure. In an earlier analysis of a few hundred of the donors, most TCR beta V segments were observed in productive rearrangements about 87% or about 30% of the time, broadly matching IMGT annotations.

The sequence is built from TRBV7-3 and TRBJ2-2; 7 bases in the middle match TRBD1. Sequencing was carried out using PBMCs. This clonotype was sampled from a male donor in good health and CMV-seronegative. The CDR3: CASSLSGQVITGELFF. The DNA sequence is TGTGCCAGCAGCTTAAGCGGACAGGTTATCACCGGGGAGCTGTTTTTT.